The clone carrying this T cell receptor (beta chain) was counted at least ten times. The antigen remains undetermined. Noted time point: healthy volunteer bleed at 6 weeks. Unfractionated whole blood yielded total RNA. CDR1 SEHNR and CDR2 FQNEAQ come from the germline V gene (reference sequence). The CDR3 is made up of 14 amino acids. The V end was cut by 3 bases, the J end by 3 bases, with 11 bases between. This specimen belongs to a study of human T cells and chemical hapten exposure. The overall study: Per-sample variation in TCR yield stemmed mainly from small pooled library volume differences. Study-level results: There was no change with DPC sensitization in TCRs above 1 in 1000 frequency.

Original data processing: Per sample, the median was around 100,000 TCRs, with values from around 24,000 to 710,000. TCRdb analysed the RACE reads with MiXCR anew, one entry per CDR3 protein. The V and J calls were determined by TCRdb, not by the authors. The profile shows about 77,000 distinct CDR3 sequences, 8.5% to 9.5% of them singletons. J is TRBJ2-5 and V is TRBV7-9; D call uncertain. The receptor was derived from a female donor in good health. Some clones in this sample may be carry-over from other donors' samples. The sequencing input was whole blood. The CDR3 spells CASSFNRMKETQYF. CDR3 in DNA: TGTGCCAGCAGCTTTAATAGGATGAAAGAGACCCAGTACTTC.